The 5 T cell receptor beta chains in this list originate from one sample, sequenced in a study of OX40 agonist ivuxolimab in advanced cancers. The table came from immunoSEQ multiplex PCR; TCRdb's copy has only in-frame clones and leaves some out. The sample lists tens of thousands of clones, 70% to 90% occurring once. Material: CD4+ or CD8+ T cells sorted from blood, obtained in a trial of the OX40 agonist ivuxolimab. Receptors originate from an adult with an advanced solid tumor such as melanoma, head and neck, liver or kidney cancer.

This clone was counted only a few times. The chain carries TRBV29-1 and TRBJ2-1, with D possibly TRBD2 on 5 matching bases. Looked up from germline, CDR1 is SQVTM and CDR2 is ANQGSEA. CDR3 length: 14 amino acids. Trimming removed 6 bases at V and 2 bases at J, with 14 bases between. The CDR3 loop is CSVIGLVTYNEQFF. CDR3 coding DNA: TGCAGCGTAATTGGACTTGTCACCTACAATGAGCAGTTCTTC.

The rearrangement links TRBV28 to TRBJ2-5; the D is unclear. CDR1 and CDR2 (germline): MDHEN, SYDVKM. This CDR3 is built from 12 residues. V lost 8 bases, J lost 1 base, and 8 bases lay in between. The chain's CDR3 is CASGSVQETQYF. The CDR3 region has the DNA TGTGCCAGCGGTTCAGTCCAAGAGACCCAGTACTTC.

This chain links TRBV19 with TRBJ1-2, with unresolved D. CDR1 and CDR2 (germline): LNHDA, SQIVND (reference sequence). The CDR3 contains 12 residues. V was clipped by 3 bases and J by 2 bases, with 4 bases between them. For the CDR3, the DNA is TGTGCCAGTAGTATGCAGAACTATGGCTACACCTTC. It translates to CASSMQNYGYTF.

The chain couples TRBV23-1 to TRBJ2-5; possibly TRBD2 for D (5 bases). The better agreement between TRBJ2-7 and the DNA end casts doubt on the J call. TRBV23-1 falls under the ORF class, with uncertain function. The CDR3 totals 15 residues. The CDR3 here is CASTVSSGETYEQYF. CDR3 in DNA: TGCGCCAGCACCGTATCGTCCGGGGAAACCTACGAGCAGTACTTC.

On this clone itself: Other DNA sequences within the sample encode an identical CDR3. The rearrangement uses TRBV5-1 and TRBJ2-4; possibly TRBD2 for D (7 bases). Germline CDR1 reads SGHRS; CDR2 reads YFSETQ. The CDR3 is 15 amino acids. V lost 7 bases and J 1 base, leaving 15 bases between the germline ends. CDR3 loop: CASSPGGAAKNIQYF. The CDR3 DNA reads as TGCGCCAGCTCTCCGGGGGGCGCGGCCAAAAACATTCAGTACTTC.